The entry below describes one T cell receptor (beta chain). This record comes from a study of glioma-infiltrating T cells after dendritic cell vaccination. Background on the study: Three intradermal dendritic cell vaccine injections were given every two weeks.

No glioblastoma patient carried an isocitrate dehydrogenase mutation. Amplification used 60 V beta primers and 13 J beta primers. Only in-frame clones appear in the TCRdb table, and some are missing; sequencing was by immunoSEQ multiplex PCR. Counted here are 65,000 to 90,000 clones, about four fifths occurring once; the ten biggest clones make up around 2.3%. The CDR3 has 14 residues. Germline V gene data show CDR1 as KGHSH and CDR2 as LQKENI. V lost 3 bases and J lost 5, with 11 bases in between. This receptor was identified in a human donor with glioblastoma. The sequencing here drew on blood, taken before dendritic cell vaccination. This sequence joins TRBV18 and TRBJ1-3; D not resolved. DNA of the CDR3: TGTGCCAGCTCACCCGCCGGACTACGAAACACCATATATTTT. Protein product: CASSPAGLRNTIYF.